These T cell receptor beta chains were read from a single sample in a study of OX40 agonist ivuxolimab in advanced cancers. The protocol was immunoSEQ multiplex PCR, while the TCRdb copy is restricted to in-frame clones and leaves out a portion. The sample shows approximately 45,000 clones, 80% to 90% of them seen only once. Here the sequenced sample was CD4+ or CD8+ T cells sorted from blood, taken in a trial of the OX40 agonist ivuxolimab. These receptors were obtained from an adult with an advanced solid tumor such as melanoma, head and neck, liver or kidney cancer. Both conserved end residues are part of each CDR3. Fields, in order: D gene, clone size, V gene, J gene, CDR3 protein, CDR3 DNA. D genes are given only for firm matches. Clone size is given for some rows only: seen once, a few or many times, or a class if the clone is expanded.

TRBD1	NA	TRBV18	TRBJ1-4	CASSPARGALQTAEKLFF	TGTGCCAGCTCACCGGCCAGGGGGGCCCTTCAGACGGCTGAAAAACTGTTTTTT
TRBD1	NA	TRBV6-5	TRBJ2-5	CASRRNRGLAETQYF	TGTGCCAGCAGGAGAAACAGGGGTCTGGCGGAGACCCAGTACTTC
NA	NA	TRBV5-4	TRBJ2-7	CASSPGIVGNFRYF	TGTGCCAGCAGCCCAGGTATCGTAGGTAACTTCCGATACTTC
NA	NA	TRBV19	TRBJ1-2	CASKRDNYGYTF	TGTGCCAGTAAGCGGGACAACTATGGCTACACCTTC
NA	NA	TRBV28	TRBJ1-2	CASRFLSWAGDYGYTF	TGTGCCAGCAGGTTTCTTAGCTGGGCAGGGGACTATGGCTACACCTTC
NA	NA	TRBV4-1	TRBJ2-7	CASSLRTSYEQYF	TGCGCCAGCAGCCTGCGGACTTCATACGAGCAGTACTTC
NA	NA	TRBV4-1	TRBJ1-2	CASSQGGGANYGYTF	TGCGCCAGCAGCCAGGGAGGGGGAGCTAACTATGGCTACACCTTC
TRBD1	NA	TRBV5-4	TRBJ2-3	CASSRQGAGTDTQYF	TGTGCCAGCAGCAGACAGGGGGCCGGCACAGATACGCAGTATTTT
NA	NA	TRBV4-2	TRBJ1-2	CASRKVGDNYGYTF	TGTGCCAGCCGTAAGGTCGGGGATAACTATGGCTACACCTTC
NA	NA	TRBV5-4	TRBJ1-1	CASRSVGPGTEAFF	TGTGCCAGCAGATCGGTGGGACCGGGCACTGAAGCTTTCTTT
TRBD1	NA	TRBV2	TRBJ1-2	CASSRRDRLEGYTF	TGTGCCAGCAGCCGACGGGACAGGCTCGAAGGCTACACCTTC
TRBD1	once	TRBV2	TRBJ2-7	CASSQDRAVNEQYF	TGTGCCAGCAGTCAGGACAGGGCGGTCAACGAGCAGTACTTC
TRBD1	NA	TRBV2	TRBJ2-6	CARADRISGANVLTF	TGTGCCAGGGCGGACAGGATCTCTGGGGCCAACGTCCTGACTTTC
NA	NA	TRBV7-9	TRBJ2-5	CASTTGYGRQTQYF	TGTGCCAGCACCACAGGGTACGGGCGACAGACCCAGTACTTC
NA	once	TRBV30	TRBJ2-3	CAWKGSDTQYF	TGTGCCTGGAAAGGGTCAGATACGCAGTATTTT
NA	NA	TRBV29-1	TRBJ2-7	CSVRRGYEQYF	TGCAGCGTTCGGCGGGGCTACGAGCAGTACTTC
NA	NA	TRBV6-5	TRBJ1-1	CASSYSYTNTEAFF	TGTGCCAGCAGTTACTCGTACACGAACACTGAAGCTTTCTTT
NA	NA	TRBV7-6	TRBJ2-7	CASSLSGSYEQYF	TGTGCCAGCAGCTTATCAGGGTCATACGAGCAGTACTTC
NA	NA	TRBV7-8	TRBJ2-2	CASRRVGISGTGELFF	TGTGCCAGCAGACGCGTAGGGATTTCTGGAACCGGGGAGCTGTTTTTT
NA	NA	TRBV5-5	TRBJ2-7	CASSRFGAGAQNEQYF	TGTGCCAGCAGCCGCTTTGGCGCAGGGGCGCAGAACGAGCAGTACTTC
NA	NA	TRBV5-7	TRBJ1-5	CASSTDQGNQPQHF	TGTGCCAGCAGCACCGACCAGGGGAATCAGCCCCAGCATTTT
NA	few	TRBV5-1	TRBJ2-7	CASSLAPVSYEQYF	TGCGCCAGCAGCTTGGCCCCGGTGTCCTACGAGCAGTACTTC
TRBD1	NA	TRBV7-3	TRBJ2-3	CASSDLGGGDTQYF	TGTGCCAGCAGCGATCTAGGGGGCGGAGATACGCAGTATTTT
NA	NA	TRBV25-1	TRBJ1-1	CASSDPGAGNTEAFF	TGTGCCAGCAGTGACCCGGGGGCAGGGAACACTGAAGCTTTCTTT